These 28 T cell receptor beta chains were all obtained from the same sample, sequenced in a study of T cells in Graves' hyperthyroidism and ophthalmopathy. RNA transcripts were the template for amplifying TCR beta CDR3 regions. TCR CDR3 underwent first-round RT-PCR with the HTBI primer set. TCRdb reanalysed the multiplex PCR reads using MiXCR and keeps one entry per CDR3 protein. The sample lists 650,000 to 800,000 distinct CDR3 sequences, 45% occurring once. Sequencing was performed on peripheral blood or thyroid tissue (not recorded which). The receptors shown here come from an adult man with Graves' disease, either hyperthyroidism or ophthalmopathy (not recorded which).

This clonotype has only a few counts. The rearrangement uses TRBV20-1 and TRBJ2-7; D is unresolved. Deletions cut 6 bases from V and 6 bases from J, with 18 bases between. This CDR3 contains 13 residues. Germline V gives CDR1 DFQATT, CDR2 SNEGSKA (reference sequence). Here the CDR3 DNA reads TGCAGTGCCACCCGGGTCACGCTTGGCGAGCAGTACTTC. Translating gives CSATRVTLGEQYF.

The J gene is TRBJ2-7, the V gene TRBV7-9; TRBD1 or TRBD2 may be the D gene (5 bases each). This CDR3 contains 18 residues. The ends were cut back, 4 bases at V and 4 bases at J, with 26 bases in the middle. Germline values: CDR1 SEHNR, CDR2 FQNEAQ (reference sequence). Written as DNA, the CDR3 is TGTGCCAGCAGCTCCGGACGGGGTCCTACGACAGCATCTTACGAGCAGTACTTC. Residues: CASSSGRGPTTASYEQYF.

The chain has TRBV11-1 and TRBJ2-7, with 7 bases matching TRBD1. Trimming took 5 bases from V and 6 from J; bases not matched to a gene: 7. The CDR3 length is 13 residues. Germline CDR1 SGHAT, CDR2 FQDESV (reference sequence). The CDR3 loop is CASSPRDSVEQYF. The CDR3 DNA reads TGTGCCAGCAGCCCCAGGGACAGTGTCGAGCAGTACTTC.

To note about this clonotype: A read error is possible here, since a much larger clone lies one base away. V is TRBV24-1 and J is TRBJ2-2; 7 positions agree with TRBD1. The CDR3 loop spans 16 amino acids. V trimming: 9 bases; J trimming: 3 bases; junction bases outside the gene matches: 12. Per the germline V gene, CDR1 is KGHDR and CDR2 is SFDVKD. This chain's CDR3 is CATGGRDSPDTGELFF. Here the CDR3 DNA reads TGTGCCACCGGTGGACGGGACAGCCCCGACACCGGGGAGCTGTTTTTT.

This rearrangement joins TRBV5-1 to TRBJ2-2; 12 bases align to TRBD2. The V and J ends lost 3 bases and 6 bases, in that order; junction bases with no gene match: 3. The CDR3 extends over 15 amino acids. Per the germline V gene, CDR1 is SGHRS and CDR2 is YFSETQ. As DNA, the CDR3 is TGCGCCAGCAGCTCACTAGCGGGGGGCTCCGGGGAGCTGTTTTTT. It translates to CASSSLAGGSGELFF.

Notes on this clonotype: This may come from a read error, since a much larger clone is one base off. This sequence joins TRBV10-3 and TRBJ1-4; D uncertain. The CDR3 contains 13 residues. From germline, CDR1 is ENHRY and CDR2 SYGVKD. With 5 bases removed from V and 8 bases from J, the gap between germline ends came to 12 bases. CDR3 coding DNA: TGTGCCATCAGTTCCAGACCCTCCGAAAAACTGTTTTTT. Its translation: CAISSRPSEKLFF.

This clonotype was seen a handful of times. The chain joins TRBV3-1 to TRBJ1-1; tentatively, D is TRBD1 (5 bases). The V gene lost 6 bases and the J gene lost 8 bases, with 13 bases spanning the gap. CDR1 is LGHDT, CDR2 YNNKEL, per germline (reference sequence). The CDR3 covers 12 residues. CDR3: CASSSRVSEAFF. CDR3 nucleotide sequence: TGTGCCAGCAGTTCCAGGGTATCGGAAGCTTTCTTT.

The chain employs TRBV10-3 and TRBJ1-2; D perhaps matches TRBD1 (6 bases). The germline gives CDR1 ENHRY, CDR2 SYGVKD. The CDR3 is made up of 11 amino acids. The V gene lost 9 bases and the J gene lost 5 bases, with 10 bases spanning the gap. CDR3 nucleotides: TGTGCCATAGGACAGCTATATGGCTACACCTTC. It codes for CAIGQLYGYTF.

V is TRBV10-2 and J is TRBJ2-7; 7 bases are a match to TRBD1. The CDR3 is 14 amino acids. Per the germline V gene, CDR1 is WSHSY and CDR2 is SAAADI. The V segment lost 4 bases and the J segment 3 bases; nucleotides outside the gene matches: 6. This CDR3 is CASSALTGNYEQYF. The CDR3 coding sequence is TGCGCCAGCAGTGCCCTGACAGGGAACTACGAGCAGTACTTC.

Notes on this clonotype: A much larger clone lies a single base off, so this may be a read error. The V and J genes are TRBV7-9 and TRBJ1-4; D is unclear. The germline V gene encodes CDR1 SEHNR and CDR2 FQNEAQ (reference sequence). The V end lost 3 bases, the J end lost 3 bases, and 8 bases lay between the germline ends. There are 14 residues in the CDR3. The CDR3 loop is CASSFGGPNEKLFF. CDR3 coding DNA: TGTGCCAGCAGCTTTGGTGGACCTAATGAAAAACTGTTTTTT.

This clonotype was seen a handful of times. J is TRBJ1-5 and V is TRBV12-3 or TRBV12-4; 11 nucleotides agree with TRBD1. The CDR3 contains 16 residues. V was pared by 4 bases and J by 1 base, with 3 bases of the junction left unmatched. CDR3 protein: CASSWGQGVSNQPQHF. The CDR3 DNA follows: TGTGCCAGCAGTTGGGGACAGGGGGTGAGCAATCAGCCCCAGCATTTT.

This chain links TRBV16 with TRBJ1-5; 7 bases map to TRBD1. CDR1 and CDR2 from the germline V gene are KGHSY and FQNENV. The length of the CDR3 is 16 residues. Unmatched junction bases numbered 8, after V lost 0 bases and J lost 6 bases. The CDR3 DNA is TGTGCCAGCAGCCAATCGGGGCAGGGGGTAACTCAGCCCCAGCATTTT. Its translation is CASSQSGQGVTQPQHF.

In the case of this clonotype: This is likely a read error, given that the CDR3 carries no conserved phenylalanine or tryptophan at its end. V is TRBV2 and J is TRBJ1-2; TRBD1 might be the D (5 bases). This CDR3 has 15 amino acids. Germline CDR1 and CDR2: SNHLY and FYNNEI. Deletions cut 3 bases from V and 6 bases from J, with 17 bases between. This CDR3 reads CASSEWEGLIDGYTL. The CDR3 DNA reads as TGTGCCAGCAGTGAGTGGGAGGGGCTGATTGATGGCTACACCCTC.

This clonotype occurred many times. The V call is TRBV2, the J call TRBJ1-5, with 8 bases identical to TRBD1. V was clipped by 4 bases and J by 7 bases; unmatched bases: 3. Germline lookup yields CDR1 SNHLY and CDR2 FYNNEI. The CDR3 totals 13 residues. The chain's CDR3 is CASSGTGRQPQHF. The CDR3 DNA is TGTGCCAGCAGTGGGACAGGGAGGCAGCCCCAGCATTTT.

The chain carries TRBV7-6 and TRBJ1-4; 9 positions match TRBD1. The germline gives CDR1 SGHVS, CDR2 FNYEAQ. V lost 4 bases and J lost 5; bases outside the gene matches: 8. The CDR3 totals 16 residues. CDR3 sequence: CASSWATGGVNEKLFF. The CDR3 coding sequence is TGTGCCAGCAGCTGGGCCACAGGGGGCGTAAATGAAAAACTGTTTTTT. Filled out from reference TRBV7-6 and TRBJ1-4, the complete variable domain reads GAGVSQSPRYKVTKRGQDVALRCDPISGHVSLYWYRQALGQGPEFLTYFNYEAQQDKSGLPNDRFSAERPEGSISTLTIQRTEQRDSAMYRCASSWATGGVNEKLFFGSGTQLSVL.

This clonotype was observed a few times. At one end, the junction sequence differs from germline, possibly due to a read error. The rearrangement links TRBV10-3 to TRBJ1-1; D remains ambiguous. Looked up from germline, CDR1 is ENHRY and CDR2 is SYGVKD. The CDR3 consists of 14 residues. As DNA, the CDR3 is TGTGCCAGCAGTTACTCGCTAGTGAACACTGAAGCTTTCTTT. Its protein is CASSYSLVNTEAFF.

CDR3 bases: TGTGCCAGCAGCGCAGAATTGAACACTGAAGCTTTCTTT. This gives the protein CASSAELNTEAFF. The genes are TRBV7-8 and TRBJ1-1; D call uncertain. This CDR3 spans 13 amino acids. V lost 5 bases and J 0 bases, leaving 7 bases between the germline ends. Germline lookup yields CDR1 SGHVS and CDR2 FQNEAQ.

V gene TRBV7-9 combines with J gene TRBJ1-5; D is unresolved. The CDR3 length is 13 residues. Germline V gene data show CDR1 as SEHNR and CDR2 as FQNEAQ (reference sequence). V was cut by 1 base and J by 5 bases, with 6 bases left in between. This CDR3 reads CASSLGVYQPQHF. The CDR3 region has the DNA TGTGCCAGCAGCTTAGGGGTTTATCAGCCCCAGCATTTT.

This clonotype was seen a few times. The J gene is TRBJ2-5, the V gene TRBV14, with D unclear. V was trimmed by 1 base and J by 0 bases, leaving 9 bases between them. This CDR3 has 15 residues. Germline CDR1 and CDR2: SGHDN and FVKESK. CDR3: CASSQGKNNQETQYF. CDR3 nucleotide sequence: TGTGCCAGCAGCCAAGGCAAAAACAACCAAGAGACCCAGTACTTC.

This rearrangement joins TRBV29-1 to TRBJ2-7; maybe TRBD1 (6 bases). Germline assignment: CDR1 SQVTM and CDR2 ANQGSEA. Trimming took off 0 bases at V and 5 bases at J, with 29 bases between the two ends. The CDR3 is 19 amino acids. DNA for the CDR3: TGCAGCGTTGAAGACCACCCCCCCTGGGGAGTACAGGGCCAGAACGAGCAGTACTTC. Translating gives CSVEDHPPWGVQGQNEQYF.

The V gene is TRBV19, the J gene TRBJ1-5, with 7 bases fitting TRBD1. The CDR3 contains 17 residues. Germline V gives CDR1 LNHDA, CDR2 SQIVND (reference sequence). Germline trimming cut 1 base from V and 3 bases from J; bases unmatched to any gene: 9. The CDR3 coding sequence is TGTGCCAGTAGTATAGCCTTTACAGGGGACCACAATCAGCCCCAGCATTTT. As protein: CASSIAFTGDHNQPQHF.

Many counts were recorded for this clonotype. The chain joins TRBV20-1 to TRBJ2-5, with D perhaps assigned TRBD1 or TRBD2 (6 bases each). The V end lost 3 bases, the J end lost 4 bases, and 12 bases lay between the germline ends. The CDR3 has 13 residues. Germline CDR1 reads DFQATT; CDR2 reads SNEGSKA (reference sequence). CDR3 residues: CSASRGARETQYF. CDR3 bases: TGCAGTGCTAGTAGGGGGGCAAGAGAGACCCAGTACTTC.

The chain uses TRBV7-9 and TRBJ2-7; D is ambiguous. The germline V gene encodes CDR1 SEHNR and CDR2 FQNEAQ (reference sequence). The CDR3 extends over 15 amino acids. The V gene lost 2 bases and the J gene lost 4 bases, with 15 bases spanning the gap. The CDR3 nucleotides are TGTGCCAGCAGCTTAAGCCTACCTGGCAGATACGAGCAGTACTTC. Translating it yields CASSLSLPGRYEQYF.

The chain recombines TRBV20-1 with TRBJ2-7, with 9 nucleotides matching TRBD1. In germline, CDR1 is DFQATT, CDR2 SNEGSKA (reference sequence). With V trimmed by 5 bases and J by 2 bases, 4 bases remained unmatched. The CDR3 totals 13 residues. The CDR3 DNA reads TGCAGTGCTCCTGGGGACAGGGCCTACGAGCAGTACTTC. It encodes CSAPGDRAYEQYF.

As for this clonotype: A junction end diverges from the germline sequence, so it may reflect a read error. CDR3 DNA sequence: TGTGCCACCAGTGAAGTGTACTATGGATACACCTTC. Residues: CATSEVYYGYTF. The chain combines TRBV24-1 with TRBJ1-2; D is unresolved. CDR3 size: 12 residues. Germline V CDR1 and CDR2: KGHDR, SFDVKD.

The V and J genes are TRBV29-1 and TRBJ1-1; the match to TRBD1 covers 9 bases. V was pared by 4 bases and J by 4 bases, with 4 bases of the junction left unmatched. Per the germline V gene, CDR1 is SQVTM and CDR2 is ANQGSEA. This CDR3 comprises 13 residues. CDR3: CSVVGTGLTEAFF. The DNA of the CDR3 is TGCAGCGTTGTGGGGACAGGGCTCACTGAAGCTTTCTTT.

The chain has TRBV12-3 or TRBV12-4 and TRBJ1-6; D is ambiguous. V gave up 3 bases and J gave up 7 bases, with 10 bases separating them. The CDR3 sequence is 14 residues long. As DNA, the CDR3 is TGTGCCAGCAGTTTGAACACTGGAAATTCACCCCTCCACTTT. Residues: CASSLNTGNSPLHF.

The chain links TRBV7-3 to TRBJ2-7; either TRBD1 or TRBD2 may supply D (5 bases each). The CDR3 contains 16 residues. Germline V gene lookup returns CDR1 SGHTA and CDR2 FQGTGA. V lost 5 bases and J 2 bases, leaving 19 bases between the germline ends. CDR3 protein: CASSPASGQGAYEQYF. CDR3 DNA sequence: TGTGCCAGCAGCCCCGCCTCAGGGCAGGGAGCCTACGAGCAGTACTTC.